These T cell receptor beta chains were read from a single sample in a study of cytomegalovirus exposure and HLA in healthy donors. Profiling relied on immunoSEQ multiplex PCR, and the TCRdb table lists in-frame clones only, not all of them. The data contain hundreds of thousands of clones, around 87% of them singletons. Sequences were obtained from PBMCs. All receptors come from a woman aged 25 to 39 in good health and CMV-seropositive. Each CDR3 is given with its conserved first and last residue. D genes are given only for firm matches. Clone size appears in some rows only: once, few, many, or a class for an expanded clone.

cdr3_nt: TGCAGCGTTCCAGCGGGAGGAAACACCGGGGAGCTGTTTTTT
cdr3_aa: CSVPAGGNTGELFF
d_call: TRBD2
clone_size: once
v_call: TRBV29-1
j_call: TRBJ2-2

cdr3_nt: TGTGCCAGCTCACCACCCGGGGAACGCCAAGAGACCCAGTACTTC
cdr3_aa: CASSPPGERQETQYF
d_call: .
clone_size: .
v_call: TRBV18
j_call: TRBJ2-5

cdr3_nt: TGTGCCTGGAGTAGGCGGGAAATCTCTGGAAACACCATATATTTT
cdr3_aa: CAWSRREISGNTIYF
d_call: .
clone_size: .
v_call: TRBV30
j_call: TRBJ1-3

cdr3_nt: TGTGCCAGCAGCTCCCTAGCGGGAGGGCCGAATGAGCAGTTCTTC
cdr3_aa: CASSSLAGGPNEQFF
d_call: TRBD2
clone_size: .
v_call: TRBV5-6
j_call: TRBJ2-1

cdr3_nt: TGTGCCAGCAGTTTATTTATGGGACAGGGGCTCCCTGAAGCTTTCTTT
cdr3_aa: CASSLFMGQGLPEAFF
d_call: TRBD1
clone_size: few
v_call: TRBV28
j_call: TRBJ1-1

cdr3_nt: TGTGCCAGCACCGTTGACAGGCCCGACGAGCAGTACTTC
cdr3_aa: CASTVDRPDEQYF
d_call: .
clone_size: .
v_call: TRBV6-1
j_call: TRBJ2-7

cdr3_nt: TGTGCCAGCAGCCCTCGGCCGGAGGAGTGGGAGACCCAGTACTTC
cdr3_aa: CASSPRPEEWETQYF
d_call: .
clone_size: .
v_call: TRBV9
j_call: TRBJ2-5

cdr3_nt: TGTGCCAGCAGTCCCCGACTAGCGAGCACAGATACGCAGTATTTT
cdr3_aa: CASSPRLASTDTQYF
d_call: TRBD2
clone_size: .
v_call: TRBV7-2
j_call: TRBJ2-3

cdr3_nt: TGTGCCAGCAGCTTACCTAGCGGGAGGATCAATGAGCAGTTCTTC
cdr3_aa: CASSLPSGRINEQFF
d_call: TRBD2
clone_size: .
v_call: TRBV7-9
j_call: TRBJ2-1

cdr3_nt: TGTGCCAGCAGTTTAATACGGTCTTCGGGAGCTTTCTTT
cdr3_aa: CASSLIRSSGAFF
d_call: .
clone_size: .
v_call: TRBV28
j_call: TRBJ1-1

cdr3_nt: TGTGCCAGCAGTGATATGAGAGAGCAGTACTTC
cdr3_aa: CASSDMREQYF
d_call: .
clone_size: .
v_call: TRBV27
j_call: TRBJ2-7

cdr3_nt: TGTGCCAGCAGGGACACTCTCGAGCAGTACTTC
cdr3_aa: CASRDTLEQYF
d_call: .
clone_size: once
v_call: TRBV6-1
j_call: TRBJ2-7

cdr3_nt: TGCGCCACCAGTCGGGTAGAGAGCAATCAGCCCCAGCATTTT
cdr3_aa: CATSRVESNQPQHF
d_call: .
clone_size: .
v_call: TRBV10-2
j_call: TRBJ1-5

cdr3_nt: TGTGCCAGCAGTGTTACAGCAAGATACGAGCAGTACTTC
cdr3_aa: CASSVTARYEQYF
d_call: .
clone_size: once
v_call: TRBV6-1
j_call: TRBJ2-7

cdr3_nt: TGTGCCAGTAGCCGGACAGGGAACACTGAAGCTTTCTTT
cdr3_aa: CASSRTGNTEAFF
d_call: TRBD1
clone_size: .
v_call: TRBV19
j_call: TRBJ1-1

cdr3_nt: TGTGCCAGCAGTGAGGCGGGGACGGGCACAGATACGCAGTATTTT
cdr3_aa: CASSEAGTGTDTQYF
d_call: .
clone_size: few
v_call: TRBV6-4
j_call: TRBJ2-3

cdr3_nt: TGTGCCAGCAGTTTTGAACGGGAGGGGTACAATGAGCAGTTCTTC
cdr3_aa: CASSFEREGYNEQFF
d_call: TRBD2
clone_size: .
v_call: TRBV27
j_call: TRBJ2-1

cdr3_nt: TGCAGCGTGCAGGAAAACGAGCAGTACTTC
cdr3_aa: CSVQENEQYF
d_call: .
clone_size: .
v_call: TRBV29-1
j_call: TRBJ2-7

cdr3_nt: TGTGCCAGCAGCTTAGACGATGGGGAGTTCTACGAGCAGTACTTC
cdr3_aa: CASSLDDGEFYEQYF
d_call: .
clone_size: .
v_call: TRBV7-8
j_call: TRBJ2-7

cdr3_nt: TGTGCCAGCAGCCCTATGCAGGGGGCCACCTACGAGCAGTACTTC
cdr3_aa: CASSPMQGATYEQYF
d_call: TRBD1
clone_size: .
v_call: TRBV11-1
j_call: TRBJ2-7

cdr3_nt: TGTGCCAGCACCTTTTTGCGGCGCCCCCGAGATACGCAGTATTTT
cdr3_aa: CASTFLRRPRDTQYF
d_call: .
clone_size: once
v_call: TRBV6-4
j_call: TRBJ2-3

cdr3_nt: TGTGCCAGCAGTGATTTTCGAGACAATGAGCAGTTCTTC
cdr3_aa: CASSDFRDNEQFF
d_call: .
clone_size: .
v_call: TRBV6-1
j_call: TRBJ2-1

cdr3_nt: TGTGCCAGCACCACCCTTTTGGGACAGGGAAGCCATGGCTACACCTTC
cdr3_aa: CASTTLLGQGSHGYTF
d_call: TRBD1
clone_size: .
v_call: TRBV28
j_call: TRBJ1-2

cdr3_nt: TGTGCCAGCAGCTTAGTGGGCGGGACGTACAATGAGCAGTTCTTC
cdr3_aa: CASSLVGGTYNEQFF
d_call: .
clone_size: .
v_call: TRBV5-4
j_call: TRBJ2-1

cdr3_nt: TGTGCCAGCAGCTTCCAGGGGGCGGCTGGCTACACCTTC
cdr3_aa: CASSFQGAAGYTF
d_call: TRBD1
clone_size: .
v_call: TRBV28
j_call: TRBJ1-2

cdr3_nt: TGTGCCAGTAGTATAGATATACAGGGCCAAGGCTACACCTTC
cdr3_aa: CASSIDIQGQGYTF
d_call: .
clone_size: .
v_call: TRBV19
j_call: TRBJ1-2

cdr3_nt: TGTGCCTGGAGTGGTGGGCAGGGTGAAAAACTGTTTTTT
cdr3_aa: CAWSGGQGEKLFF
d_call: .
clone_size: .
v_call: TRBV30
j_call: TRBJ1-4

cdr3_nt: TGCAGCGTTGTTGGCGGGAGGGCCGGCTACGAGCAGTACTTC
cdr3_aa: CSVVGGRAGYEQYF
d_call: TRBD2
clone_size: .
v_call: TRBV29-1
j_call: TRBJ2-7

cdr3_nt: TGTGCCAGCAGCTTTACAGGGATAGGAGAGACCCAGTACTTC
cdr3_aa: CASSFTGIGETQYF
d_call: .
clone_size: .
v_call: TRBV11-2
j_call: TRBJ2-5